A selection of T cell receptor beta chains follows, all from one sample in a study of CD8+ T cells in alopecia areata. Clones were read by immunoSEQ multiplex PCR, and TCRdb kept only the in-frame ones, dropping some. The table lists approximately 180,000 clones, 50% to 75% of them singletons. The material was CD4+ T cells sorted from blood, obtained at approximately week 60, from a patient treated with tofacitinib. Receptors were obtained from a human donor with alopecia areata. Each CDR3 is given with its conserved first and last residue. The D gene is left open where the match is weak. Some rows have no size entry. The others give once, few or many, or a class for an expanded clone.

- TRBD1 TRBJ1-2 TRBV6-1 CASSLRDRDLYTF TGTGCCAGCAGCCTCCGGGACAGGGATCTCTACACCTTC
- - TRBJ1-2 TRBV4-2 CASSPGGGRSYGYTF TGTGCCAGCAGCCCGGGTGGGGGACGGAGCTATGGCTACACCTTC
- - TRBJ2-7 TRBV18 CASSTTGSGTYEQYF TGTGCCAGCTCCACGACCGGTTCAGGGACCTACGAGCAGTACTTC
many - TRBJ1-4 TRBV6-5 CASSSISDSEEKLFF TGTGCCAGCAGTTCAATCTCGGACAGTGAGGAAAAACTGTTTTTT
few TRBD2 TRBJ2-2 TRBV29-1 CSVVLLAGNTGELFF TGCAGCGTTGTTTTACTAGCGGGGAACACCGGGGAGCTGTTTTTT
few - TRBJ2-5 TRBV20-1 CSGQRQETQYF TGCAGTGGGCAGAGGCAAGAGACCCAGTACTTC
- TRBD1 TRBJ1-1 TRBV29-1 CSVGQGRHTEAFF TGCAGCGTGGGACAGGGTCGGCACACTGAAGCTTTCTTT
few - TRBJ2-2 TRBV9 CASSVSTPNTGELFF TGTGCCAGCAGCGTTTCGACACCGAACACCGGGGAGCTGTTTTTT
few TRBD1 TRBJ2-4 TRBV11-2 CASSLRQGLYLAKNIQYF TGTGCCAGCAGCTTGAGACAGGGATTGTACTTGGCCAAAAACATTCAGTACTTC
- - TRBJ1-5 TRBV2 CASSVSPGNQPQHF TGTGCCAGCAGTGTTTCCCCGGGGAATCAGCCCCAGCATTTT
- TRBD2 TRBJ2-5 TRBV30 CAMETSGEETQYF TGTGCGATGGAGACTAGCGGGGAAGAGACCCAGTACTTC
- - TRBJ2-3 TRBV27 CASSSIGGRSTDTQYF TGTGCCAGCAGTTCAATTGGGGGGCGGAGCACAGATACGCAGTATTTT
- TRBD1 TRBJ2-3 TRBV5-1 CASSPPGTGDTISTDTQYF TGCGCCAGCAGCCCCCCCGGGACAGGGGATACAATAAGCACAGATACGCAGTATTTT
once - TRBJ2-3 TRBV29-1 CSVGVGVADTQYF TGCAGCGTTGGAGTGGGTGTGGCAGATACGCAGTATTTT
- TRBD2 TRBJ2-7 TRBV30 CAWSVGEGTISYEQYF TGTGCCTGGAGTGTAGGGGAGGGGACTATCTCCTACGAGCAGTACTTC
- - TRBJ2-7 TRBV29-1 CSAGRGGDYEQYF TGCAGCGCCGGTCGAGGGGGGGATTACGAGCAGTACTTC
- - TRBJ1-2 TRBV19 CASSIIQGGYGYTF TGTGCCAGTAGTATAATCCAGGGAGGGTATGGCTACACCTTC
- - TRBJ1-1 TRBV4-1 CASSQAAKGLNTEAFF TGCGCCAGCAGCCAAGCGGCGAAGGGTCTCAACACTGAAGCTTTCTTT
- - TRBJ1-6 TRBV2 CASSEIRLGGNSPLHF TGTGCCAGCAGTGAAATCCGCCTGGGTGGTAATTCACCCCTCCACTTT
few - TRBJ2-7 TRBV11-2 CASSLDNSYEQYF TGTGCCAGCAGCTTAGACAACTCCTACGAGCAGTACTTC
once TRBD2 TRBJ2-2 TRBV19 CASSNPGLAGGELFF TGTGCCAGTAGCAATCCGGGACTAGCGGGCGGGGAGCTGTTTTTT
- - TRBJ1-5 TRBV19 CASIPLKGNQPQHF TGTGCCAGTATTCCTTTGAAAGGGAATCAGCCCCAGCATTTT
few TRBD1 TRBJ1-2 TRBV7-9 CASSTRDSYYGYTF TGTGCCAGCAGCACCCGGGACAGCTACTATGGCTACACCTTC
few - TRBJ2-5 TRBV7-2 CASSLSSGRETQYF TGTGCCAGCAGCTTAAGTAGCGGAAGGGAGACCCAGTACTTC
- - TRBJ1-5 TRBV30 CAWSEGVPQPQHF TGTGCCTGGAGTGAAGGGGTTCCCCAGCCCCAGCATTTT
- - TRBJ1-2 TRBV19 CASSIREGDHGYTF TGTGCCAGTAGTATCAGGGAGGGGGACCATGGCTACACCTTC
- - TRBJ2-3 TRBV9 CASGDGTDTQYF TGTGCCAGCGGGGACGGTACAGATACGCAGTATTTT
- - TRBJ1-5 TRBV19 CASSIGGGGFQPQHF TGTGCCAGTAGTATCGGGGGGGGCGGTTTTCAGCCCCAGCATTTT
- - TRBJ2-4 TRBV29-1 CSVGTAAKNIQYF TGCAGCGTAGGGACCGCAGCCAAAAACATTCAGTACTTC
- - TRBJ2-7 TRBV6-6 CASTVGREEQYF TGTGCCAGCACCGTGGGGCGGGAAGAGCAGTACTTC
- - TRBJ1-6 TRBV29-1 CSVAGQEGTPLHF TGCAGCGTTGCCGGGCAAGAAGGTACACCCCTCCACTTT
- - TRBJ2-5 TRBV30 CAWSVMGRPGETQYF TGTGCCTGGAGTGTAATGGGAAGACCCGGGGAGACCCAGTACTTC
- TRBD1 TRBJ1-1 TRBV4-1 CASSRQGEWNTEAFF TGCGCCAGCAGCCGACAGGGCGAGTGGAACACTGAAGCTTTCTTT